Presented here are 26 T cell receptor beta chains from one specimen sequenced in a study of T cells in narcolepsy. Assay: immunoSEQ multiplex PCR; the TCRdb copy retains only in-frame clones and omits some. The sample holds tens of thousands of clones; around 87% are singletons and the top ten take 0.8% to 0.95%. Input material: CD45RA- memory CD4+ T cells from PBMCs. The receptors originated from a human donor with narcolepsy.

The chain has TRBV6-1 and TRBJ1-2; the D gene is possibly TRBD1 (6 bases). Germline-derived CDR1 and CDR2 are MNHNS and SASEGT. The V and J ends lost 5 bases and 2 bases respectively, with 9 bases between them. The CDR3 runs to 13 residues. CDR3 loop: CASSRGENYGYTF. Written as DNA, the CDR3 is TGTGCCAGCAGTAGGGGGGAGAACTATGGCTACACCTTC.

V and J are TRBV28 and TRBJ2-1; 9 positions agree with TRBD2. The germline gives CDR1 MDHEN, CDR2 SYDVKM. V lost 5 bases to trimming and J lost 7 bases; unmatched junction nucleotides: 9. The CDR3 covers 15 residues. CDR3 sequence (DNA): TGTGCCAGCAGTGCTGCGGGAGGGCCACGGAATGAGCAGTTCTTC. Its translation is CASSAAGGPRNEQFF.

The genes are TRBV7-3 and TRBJ2-5, with 9 bases aligning to TRBD2. Germline-derived CDR1 and CDR2 are SGHTA and FQGTGA. This CDR3 is built from 15 residues. V was pared by 5 bases and J by 5 bases, with 9 bases of the junction left unmatched. This CDR3 is CASSPSGTPLETQYF. The CDR3 DNA reads TGTGCCAGCAGCCCTAGCGGGACCCCTTTGGAGACCCAGTACTTC.

The chain couples TRBV11-3 to TRBJ2-7; D is unclear. CDR3 length equals 12 residues. Germline V gives CDR1 SGHNT, CDR2 YENEEA. V was clipped by 5 bases and J by 0 bases, with 5 bases between them. The CDR3, as DNA: TGTGCCAGCAGCACGAGCTCCTACGAGCAGTACTTC. Protein product: CASSTSSYEQYF.

The chain carries TRBV28 and TRBJ2-2, with 7 bases that match TRBD1. Unmatched junction bases numbered 1, after V lost 6 bases and J lost 6 bases. Germline loops: CDR1 MDHEN, CDR2 SYDVKM. There are 12 residues in the CDR3. The CDR3 nucleotides are TGTGCCAGCAGGAGGGGGCCCGGGGAGCTGTTTTTT. Encoded protein: CASRRGPGELFF. The whole variable domain, remainder taken from reference TRBV28 and TRBJ2-2, is DVKVTQSSRYLVKRTGEKVFLECVQDMDHENMFWYRQDPGLGLRLIYFSYDVKMKEKGDIPEGYSVSREKKERFSLILESASTNQTSMYLCASRRGPGELFFGEGSRLTVL.

This clone was recorded a few times. V usage is TRBV18 and J usage is TRBJ1-5; TRBD1 matches at 7 bases. The V gene end was trimmed by 3 bases and the J gene end by 5 bases; junction bases not matched to a gene: 1. This CDR3 has 13 amino acids. Germline CDR1 and CDR2: KGHSH and LQKENI. The CDR3 coding sequence is TGTGCCAGCTCACCGGACAGGCATCAGCCCCAGCATTTT. It is translated as CASSPDRHQPQHF.

Turning to this clone: Other DNA sequences in the same sample also yield this CDR3. The gene calls are TRBV28 and TRBJ2-3, with TRBD1 matching over 9 bases. CDR3 length: 14 residues. The V gene's germline CDR1 is MDHEN and CDR2 SYDVKM. The V gene end was trimmed by 6 bases and the J gene end by 4 bases; junction bases not matched to a gene: 5. This CDR3 is CASSLGQGADTQYF. The CDR3 nucleotides read TGTGCCAGCAGCTTGGGACAGGGCGCAGATACGCAGTATTTT.

The genes are TRBV5-4 and TRBJ2-3; no firm D call. With 4 bases removed from V and 4 bases from J, the gap between germline ends came to 10 bases. This CDR3 is built from 13 residues. CDR1 is SGHNT and CDR2 is YYREEE in the germline V gene (reference sequence). The CDR3 protein is CASSVQGSDTQYF. The CDR3 bases are TGTGCCAGCAGCGTACAAGGGTCAGATACGCAGTATTTT.

The chain joins TRBV7-8 to TRBJ2-4, with 14 bases that match TRBD2. V trimming: 5 bases; J trimming: 6 bases; junction bases outside the gene matches: 12. The germline V gene has CDR1 SGHVS and CDR2 FQNEAQ. The CDR3 has 18 amino acids. For the CDR3, the DNA is TGTGCCAGCAGCGGGGGACTAGCGGGGGCCCTGGGGCTAAACATTCAGTACTTC. Translated, it gives CASSGGLAGALGLNIQYF.

The rearrangement links TRBV6-1 to TRBJ2-7; D might be TRBD2 (6 bases). Trimming shortened V by 6 bases and J by 5 bases, and 14 bases separated the two germline ends. The germline gives CDR1 MNHNS, CDR2 SASEGT. The CDR3 length is 13 residues. CDR3 coding DNA: TGTGCCAGCAGGAGGAGGGAGCAGGACGAGCAGTACTTC. This gives the protein CASRRREQDEQYF.

The J gene is TRBJ1-1, the V gene TRBV30; tentatively, D is TRBD1 (6 bases). V was clipped by 4 bases and J by 4 bases, with 13 bases between them. From germline, CDR1 is GTSNPN and CDR2 SVGIG (reference sequence). CDR3 length: 13 residues. CDR3: CAWNQGRGTEAFF. For the CDR3, the DNA is TGTGCCTGGAACCAGGGGAGGGGCACTGAAGCTTTCTTT.

There are a few counts of this clone. The chain has TRBV10-2 and TRBJ2-7, with D perhaps matching TRBD1 or TRBD2 (6 bases each). Germline V CDR1 and CDR2: WSHSY, SAAADI. The CDR3 loop spans 12 amino acids. The V end was cut by 4 bases, the J end by 6 bases, with 10 bases between. The CDR3 loop reads CASSVGGREQYF. DNA for the CDR3: TGCGCCAGCAGTGTCGGGGGCCGCGAGCAGTACTTC.

The chain recombines TRBV12-2 with TRBJ2-2; no DNA check was done on the table's D call, TRBD1. TRBV12-2 is listed as a pseudogene. CDR3 length equals 18 residues. This CDR3 is CASRLATLCQGNTGELFF. The CDR3 bases are TGTGCAAGTCGCTTAGCAACCCTTTGTCAGGGGAACACCGGGGAGCTGTTTTTT.

Comments on this clone: Here the CDR3 omits its conserved ending phenylalanine or tryptophan, so a read error is the likely source. V is TRBV5-1 and J is TRBJ1-1; 12 nucleotides line up with TRBD1. The ends lost 4 bases at V and 0 bases at J; junction bases unmatched: 7. The V gene's germline CDR1 is SGHRS and CDR2 YFSETQ. The CDR3 has 17 residues. DNA for the CDR3: TGCGCCAGCAGCCCTGCCGGGACAGGGGGCCTGAACACTGAAGCTTTCCTT. It specifies CASSPAGTGGLNTEAFL.

The table lists this clone with a few counts. The gene calls are TRBV6-5 and TRBJ1-2; no reliable D call. This CDR3 has 12 amino acids. Germline CDR1 reads MNHEY; CDR2 reads SVGAGI. Trimming removed 7 bases at V and 5 bases at J, with 11 bases between. The CDR3 is CASTSGAYGYTF. CDR3 coding DNA: TGTGCCAGCACTTCCGGAGCTTATGGCTACACCTTC.

This chain's CDR3 is CASRQRTGGSYEQYF. Here the CDR3 DNA reads TGTGCCAGCAGGCAAAGGACAGGGGGCTCCTACGAGCAGTACTTC. V usage is TRBV7-2 and J usage is TRBJ2-5; 10 bases align to TRBD1. The end of the DNA fits TRBJ2-7 better, so the J call may be wrong. Germline V gene lookup returns CDR1 SGHTA and CDR2 FQGNSA. The CDR3 totals 15 residues.

The chain joins TRBV5-4 to TRBJ2-1; 9 bases agree with TRBD2. Germline V gene sequence: CDR1 SGHNT, CDR2 YYREEE (reference sequence). Trimming at V came to 6 bases and at J to 6 bases, leaving 7 bases not matched to a gene. This CDR3 comprises 14 residues. Here the CDR3 DNA reads TGTGCCAGCAAAGGGACTAGCTTTCTCAATGAGCAGTTCTTC. It translates to CASKGTSFLNEQFF. The full variable domain, with the rest looked up from reference TRBV5-4 and TRBJ2-1, is ETGVTQSPTHLIKTRGQQVTLRCSSQSGHNTVSWYQQALGQGPQFIFQYYREEENGRGNFPPRFSGLQFPNYSSELNVNALELDDSALYLCASKGTSFLNEQFFGPGTRLTVL.

The V gene is TRBV7-2, the J gene TRBJ2-1; TRBD2 matches at 16 bases. The V gene's germline CDR1 is SGHTA and CDR2 FQGNSA. CDR3 length: 17 residues. The J segment lost 10 bases and the V segment lost 3 bases, leaving 9 bases of the junction unmatched. The CDR3 protein is CASSFLGLAGGPGEQFF. The CDR3 region has the DNA TGTGCCAGCAGCTTTCTGGGACTAGCGGGGGGGCCCGGGGAGCAGTTCTTC.

The CDR3 protein is CASRVSEAGEKLFF. In DNA form, the CDR3 reads TGTGCCAGCAGAGTTTCGGAGGCGGGTGAAAAACTGTTTTTT. The genes are TRBV5-5 and TRBJ1-4; D unresolved. The CDR3 length is 14 residues. CDR1 and CDR2 from the germline V gene are SGHKS and YYEKEE (reference sequence). The V and J ends lost 5 bases and 7 bases respectively, with 15 bases between them.

V usage is TRBV6-1 and J usage is TRBJ2-1; 10 positions agree with TRBD2. The J segment lost 5 bases and the V segment lost 5 bases, leaving 3 bases of the junction unmatched. The CDR3 is 14 amino acids. Per germline, CDR1 MNHNS and CDR2 SASEGT. The CDR3 loop reads CASSLAGANNEQFF. CDR3 DNA: TGTGCCAGCAGTCTAGCGGGGGCGAACAATGAGCAGTTCTTC.

The chain uses TRBV5-5 and TRBJ2-1; 8 bases match TRBD1. V lost 1 base, J lost 6 bases, and 9 bases stayed unmatched. The CDR3 loop spans 16 amino acids. Per germline, CDR1 SGHKS and CDR2 YYEKEE (reference sequence). CDR3 residues: CASSLLVTGVRNEQFF. In DNA form, the CDR3 reads TGTGCCAGCAGCTTGTTGGTGACAGGGGTACGCAATGAGCAGTTCTTC.

This clone was seen only once. The rearrangement joins TRBV7-2 to TRBJ1-1, with a possible D match to TRBD1 (5 bases). Germline CDR1 reads SGHTA; CDR2 reads FQGNSA. The germline V and J ends were trimmed by 6 bases and 1 base, with 12 bases remaining between them. This CDR3 contains 14 residues. CDR3 sequence: CASRSGRGNTEAFF. DNA for the CDR3: TGTGCCAGCAGGTCGGGACGGGGGAACACTGAAGCTTTCTTT.

The chain recombines TRBV9 with TRBJ2-2; no firm D call. Germline CDR1 SGDLS, CDR2 YYNGEE. The CDR3 is 13 residues long. Trimming stripped 6 bases from V and 4 bases from J, with 10 bases between. DNA of the CDR3: TGTGCCAGCATGGTAGGTCGCACCGGGGAGCTGTTTTTT. Its translation is CASMVGRTGELFF.

Here the CDR3 DNA reads TGTGCCAGCAGTTTTGCAGATAATTCACCCCTCCACTTT. Translation gives CASSFADNSPLHF. The chain joins TRBV27 to TRBJ1-6; D uncertain. Trimming pared 3 bases from V and 5 bases from J, leaving 5 bases between. The CDR3 consists of 13 residues. CDR1 MNHEY and CDR2 SMNVEV come from the germline V gene (reference sequence).

The chain employs TRBV18 and TRBJ2-7; D ambiguous. Germline CDR1 reads KGHSH; CDR2 reads LQKENI. The CDR3 is 13 residues long. The V end was cut by 3 bases, the J end by 3 bases, with 9 bases between. CDR3 residues: CASSPGILYEQYF. The CDR3 bases are TGTGCCAGCTCACCCGGCATTCTCTACGAGCAGTACTTC.

The rearrangement links TRBV30 to TRBJ2-3; no definite D call. In germline, CDR1 is GTSNPN, CDR2 SVGIG (reference sequence). The CDR3 contains 13 residues. V was clipped by 2 bases and J by 3 bases, with 9 bases between them. CDR3 sequence reads: CAWSKQLTDTQYF. For the CDR3, the DNA is TGTGCCTGGAGTAAACAGTTAACAGATACGCAGTATTTT.